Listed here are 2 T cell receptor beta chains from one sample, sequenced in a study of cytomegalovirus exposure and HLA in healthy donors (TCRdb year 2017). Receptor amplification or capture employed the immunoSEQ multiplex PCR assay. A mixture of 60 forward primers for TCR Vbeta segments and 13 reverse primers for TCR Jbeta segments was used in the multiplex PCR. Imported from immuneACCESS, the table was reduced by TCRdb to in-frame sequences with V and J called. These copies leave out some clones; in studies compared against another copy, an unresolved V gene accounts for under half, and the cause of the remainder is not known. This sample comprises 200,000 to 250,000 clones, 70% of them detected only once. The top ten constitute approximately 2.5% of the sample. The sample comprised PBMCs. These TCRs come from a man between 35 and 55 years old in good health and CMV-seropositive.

CDR3 loop: CASRSGTSFYEQYF. In nucleotides, the CDR3 is TGTGCCAGCAGGTCCGGGACTTCCTTCTACGAGCAGTACTTC. The chain links TRBV6-5 to TRBJ2-5, with D perhaps TRBD2 (6 bases). TRBJ2-7 explains the end of the DNA better; the J call may be wrong. Germline V gene lookup returns CDR1 MNHEY and CDR2 SVGAGI. The CDR3 spans 14 residues.

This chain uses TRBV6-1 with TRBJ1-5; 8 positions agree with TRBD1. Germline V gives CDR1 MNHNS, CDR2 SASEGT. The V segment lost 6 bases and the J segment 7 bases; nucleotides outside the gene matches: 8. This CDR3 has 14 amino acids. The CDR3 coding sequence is TGTGCCAGCAGAGACAGGGGCCCTGGGCAGCCCCAGCATTTT. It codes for CASRDRGPGQPQHF.